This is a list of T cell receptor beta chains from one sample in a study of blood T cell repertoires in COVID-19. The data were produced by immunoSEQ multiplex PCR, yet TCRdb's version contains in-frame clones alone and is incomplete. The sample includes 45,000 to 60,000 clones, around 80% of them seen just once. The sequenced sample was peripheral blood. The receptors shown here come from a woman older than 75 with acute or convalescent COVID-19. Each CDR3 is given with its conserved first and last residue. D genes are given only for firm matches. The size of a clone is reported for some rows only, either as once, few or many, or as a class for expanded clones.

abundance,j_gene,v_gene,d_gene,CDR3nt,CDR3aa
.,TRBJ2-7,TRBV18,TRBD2,TGTGCCAGCTCACCCGGGACTAGCGGGAGGAGCTCCTACGAGCAGTACTTC,CASSPGTSGRSSYEQYF
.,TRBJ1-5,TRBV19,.,TGTGCCAGTACAGACCAGGGTAGGGGCAATCAGCCCCAGCATTTT,CASTDQGRGNQPQHF
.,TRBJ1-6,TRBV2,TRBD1,TGTGCCAGCCGGGGACAGCCCTATAATTCACCCCTCCACTTT,CASRGQPYNSPLHF
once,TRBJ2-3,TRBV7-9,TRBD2,TGTGCCAGCAGCCCCGGACTAGCGGGGATCAGCACAGATGCGCAGTATTTT,CASSPGLAGISTDAQYF
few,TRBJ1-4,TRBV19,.,TGTGCCAGTAGCGACCTCCAACAGGGTTCTAATGAAAAACTGTTTTTT,CASSDLQQGSNEKLFF
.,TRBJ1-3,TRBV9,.,TGTGCCAGCAGCGTAGCCGGCGGCGGTGGAAACACCATATATTTT,CASSVAGGGGNTIYF
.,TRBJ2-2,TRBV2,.,TGTGCCAGCAGTGGCTTGCGGGGAAACACCGGGGAGCTGTTTTTT,CASSGLRGNTGELFF
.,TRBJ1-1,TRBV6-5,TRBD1,TGTGCCAGCCGGGACAGGGTGGGCACTGAAGCTTTCTTT,CASRDRVGTEAFF
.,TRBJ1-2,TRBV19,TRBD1,TGTGCCAGTTCGGACAGGGTAATGGAAGGCTACACCTTC,CASSDRVMEGYTF
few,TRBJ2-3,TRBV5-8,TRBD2,TGTGCCAGCAGCTGGGGCCTTGACGTGTGGACCGGGGGGGCGGATACGCAGTATTTT,CASSWGLDVWTGGADTQYF
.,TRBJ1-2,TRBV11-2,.,TGTGCCAGCAGCTCCGTGCTTGGGAGGGATATTGGCTACACCTTC,CASSSVLGRDIGYTF
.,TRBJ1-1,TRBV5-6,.,TGTGCCAGCAGCCGACAGAGTTTATTCACTGAAGCTTTCTTT,CASSRQSLFTEAFF
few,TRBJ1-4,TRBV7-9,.,TGTGCCAGCAGCTCCCACAGGGATGGTGAAAAACTGTTTTTT,CASSSHRDGEKLFF
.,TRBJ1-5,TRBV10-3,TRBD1,TGTGCCATCAGTGATCCCGACAGGGGCAATCAGCCCCAGCATTTT,CAISDPDRGNQPQHF
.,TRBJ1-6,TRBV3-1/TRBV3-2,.,TGTGCCAGCAGCCCTCGCAAAGGGGGCTCCTATAATTCACCCCTCCACTTT,CASSPRKGGSYNSPLHF
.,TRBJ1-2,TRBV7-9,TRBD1,TGTGCCAGCAGCTTAGCAGGGGGCAGCAGCTATGGCTACACCTTC,CASSLAGGSSYGYTF
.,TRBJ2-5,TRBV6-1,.,TGTGCCAGCAGTGAAGGTGGGGCCGGGGAGACCCAGTACTTC,CASSEGGAGETQYF
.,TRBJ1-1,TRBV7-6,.,TGTGCCAGCAGCTTAGTCCAGGGTGAAGCTTTCTTT,CASSLVQGEAFF
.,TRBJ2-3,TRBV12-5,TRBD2,TGTGCTAGTGGTTTGGTAGGGCTAGCGGGGCCCATAGCAGATACGCAGTATTTT,CASGLVGLAGPIADTQYF
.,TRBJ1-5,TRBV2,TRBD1,TGTGCCAGCACCGGACAGGGGATCGGCAATCAGCCCCAGCATTTT,CASTGQGIGNQPQHF
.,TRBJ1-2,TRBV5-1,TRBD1,TGCGCCAGCAGCCGAGGGACAGGGGATGGCTATGGCTACACCTTC,CASSRGTGDGYGYTF
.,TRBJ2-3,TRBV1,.,TGCACCAGCAGCCGACGCGGGAGAGGGAGAACAGATACGCAGTATTTT,CTSSRRGRGRTDTQYF